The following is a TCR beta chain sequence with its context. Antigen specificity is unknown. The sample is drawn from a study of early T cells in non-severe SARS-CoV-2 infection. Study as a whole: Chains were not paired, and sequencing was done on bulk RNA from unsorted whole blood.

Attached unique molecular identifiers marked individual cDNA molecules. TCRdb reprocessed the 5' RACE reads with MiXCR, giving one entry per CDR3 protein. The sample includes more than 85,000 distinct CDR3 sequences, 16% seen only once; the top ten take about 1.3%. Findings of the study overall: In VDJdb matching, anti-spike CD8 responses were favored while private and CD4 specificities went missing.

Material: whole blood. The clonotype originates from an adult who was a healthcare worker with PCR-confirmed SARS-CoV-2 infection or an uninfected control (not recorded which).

This CDR3 is CSASGLSSGRAQADTQYF. CDR3 bases: TGCAGTGCTAGTGGGTTGTCTAGCGGGAGGGCCCAAGCAGATACGCAGTATTTT. The chain employs TRBV20-1 and TRBJ2-3; 12 bases are a match to TRBD2. V gave up 3 bases and J gave up 4 bases; unmatched junction bases: 14. The CDR3 has 18 residues. Germline CDR1 and CDR2: DFQATT and SNEGSKA (reference sequence).